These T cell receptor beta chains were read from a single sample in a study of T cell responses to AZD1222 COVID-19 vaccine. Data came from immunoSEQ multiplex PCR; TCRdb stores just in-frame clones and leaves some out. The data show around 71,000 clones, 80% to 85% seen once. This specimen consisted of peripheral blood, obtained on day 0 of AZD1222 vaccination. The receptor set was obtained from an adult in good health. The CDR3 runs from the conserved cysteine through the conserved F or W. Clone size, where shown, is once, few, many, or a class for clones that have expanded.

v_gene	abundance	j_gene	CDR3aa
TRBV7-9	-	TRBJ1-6	CASSSTIGRIDSLHF
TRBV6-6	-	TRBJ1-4	CASIKQGGGEKLFF
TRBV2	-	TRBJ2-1	CASSEDPSDFNEQFF
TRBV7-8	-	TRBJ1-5	CASSSPSGGSNQPQHF
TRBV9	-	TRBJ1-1	CASSAVQGVTEAFF
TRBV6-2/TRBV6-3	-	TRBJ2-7	CASSTRGGAGEQYF
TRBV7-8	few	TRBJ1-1	CASSLAGQTHEAFF
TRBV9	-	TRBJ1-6	CASSVATGGNSPLHF
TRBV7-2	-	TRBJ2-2	CASSFDQTTGELFF
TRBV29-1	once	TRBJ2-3	CSVTQGGDTQYF
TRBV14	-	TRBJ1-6	CASSQPGSNSPLHF